This T cell receptor (beta chain) derives from a study of OX40 agonist ivuxolimab in advanced cancers. The CDR3 is made up of 15 amino acids. Per the germline V gene, CDR1 is SGHTA and CDR2 is FQGTGA. The J segment lost 2 bases and the V segment lost 5 bases, leaving 3 bases of the junction unmatched. Measured with immunoSEQ multiplex PCR; TCRdb has only the in-frame clones, and not every one. The repertoire includes some 22,000 clones, 80% to 90% of them detected once, and around a tenth sits in the top ten. This clonotype was sampled from an adult with an advanced solid tumor such as melanoma, head and neck, liver or kidney cancer. This chain connects TRBV7-3 to TRBJ2-7; 13 bases match TRBD2. Sequencing was performed on CD4+ or CD8+ T cells sorted from blood, taken in a trial of the OX40 agonist ivuxolimab. This CDR3 reads CASSVLAGGTYEQYF. The CDR3, as DNA: TGTGCCAGCAGCGTACTAGCGGGAGGGACCTACGAGCAGTACTTC.